This T cell receptor (beta chain) was captured in a study of cytomegalovirus exposure and HLA in healthy donors. From germline, CDR1 is MDHEN and CDR2 SYDVKM. The V end lost 5 bases, the J end lost 2 bases, and 16 bases lay between the germline ends. The CDR3 extends over 15 amino acids. Primers for the PCR totalled 60 Vbeta and 13 Jbeta. Assay: immunoSEQ multiplex PCR; the TCRdb copy retains only in-frame clones and omits some. This table has about 190,000 clones, 79% appearing once. Sequenced input: PBMCs. The rearrangement joins TRBV28 to TRBJ2-7; the D is unclear. The clonotype was recovered from a woman aged 18-29 years in good health and CMV-seronegative. Here the CDR3 reads CASSVPGPMAYEQYF. Written as DNA, the CDR3 is TGTGCCAGCAGTGTTCCGGGTCCGATGGCCTACGAGCAGTACTTC.